This T cell receptor (beta chain) was sequenced during a study of T-cell memory formation after mild COVID-19. Study overall: TCR clusters were largely donor specific.

This clonotype was counted between two and nine times. Trimming removed 2 bases from V and 2 bases from J, with 13 bases in between. Germline loops: CDR1 SGHTA, CDR2 FQGTGA. The CDR3 spans 15 residues. 5'RACE primed at constant segments yielded TCR alpha and TCR beta cDNA libraries bearing sample barcodes and UMIs. TCRdb redid the calling of the 5' RACE reads with MiXCR, one entry per CDR3 protein. Among 550,000 to 700,000 distinct CDR3 sequences, about 18% were seen once, and the ten largest hold around 8.1%. This TCR was sampled from an adult woman who had mild COVID-19 (a few samples of this study predate the infection). Cell type and time point are not known. The sequenced material came from PBMCs or a T cell subset sorted from them (not recorded which). The chain is built from TRBV7-3 and TRBJ2-7, with a weak D call TRBD2 (6 bases). Written as DNA, the CDR3 is TGTGCCAGCAGCTTACAGGGAGCGGGTCCCTACGAGCAGTACTTC. It is translated as CASSLQGAGPYEQYF.